This T cell receptor beta chain was captured by sequencing in a study of cytomegalovirus exposure and HLA in healthy donors. For the study at large: Among the 300 to 450 genotyped donors, less than 85% were placed in the Caucasian-associated ancestry cluster.

Amplification used 60 Vbeta primers and 13 Jbeta primers. Study processing details: In a later analysis, of around 85 million unique beta chains, roughly 11 million appeared in at least two donors. Sequencing was performed with immunoSEQ multiplex PCR; in TCRdb, only in-frame clones are kept and a portion is missing. V, J and clone size were drawn from that table, and D and trimming were deduced from the DNA. Among 170,000 or so clones listed, around 77% were seen once. Among the donors, all were healthy bone marrow donors. Details on this clone: Its antigen is currently unknown.

The CDR3 spans 13 residues. CDR1 is SNHLY, CDR2 FYNNEI, per germline. V gave up 6 bases and J gave up 0 bases, with 8 bases separating them. General study points: As a later analysis showed, several of the most significant clusters appeared to be linked to common viral pathogens.

The TCR was taken from a woman aged 25 to 39 in good health and CMV-seronegative. The chain is built from TRBV2 and TRBJ2-5; D perhaps matches TRBD1 (6 bases). Material for sequencing was PBMCs. The CDR3 sequence is CASRDRNQETQYF. The CDR3 DNA reads TGTGCCAGCAGAGACAGGAACCAAGAGACCCAGTACTTC.